The 14 T cell receptor beta chains in this list originate from one sample, sequenced in a study of vaccination and CD4 T cells after COVID-19 (dated by TCRdb to the early 2020s). The library was generated by PCR. The run used an Illumina iSeq 100. TCR sequencing of DNA from cultured CD4+ T cells used the Oncomine TCR Beta short-read assay at the Johns Hopkins FTIC core. TCRdb passed the public sequencing reads through fastp at Q25 and MiXCR, retaining productive beta sequences. One record per CDR3 amino acid sequence lists the most common genes and DNA. The table for this sample lists approximately 7,100 distinct CDR3 sequences; over 50% of them were counted only once. Of the sample, 25% to 40% is held by the ten largest clones. Read against the paper, the sample's treatment or condition label means: approximately nine-day PBMC culture with coronavirus spike peptide pools or control peptides (ViraFEST assay). CD4+ T cells from unexposed donors were collected before the COVID-19 pandemic (2011-2018).

Their antigen targets remain unknown. Sequenced sample: CD4+ T cells from blood, cultured in vitro. All receptors derive from a human donor in good health.

This sequence joins TRBV28 and TRBJ1-1, with D uncertain. CDR3 size: 13 residues. Trimming took 3 bases from V and 7 from J, leaving 12 bases between them. Germline loops: CDR1 MDHEN, CDR2 SYDVKM. CDR3 DNA sequence: TGTGCCAGCAGTTTGAAAGCCACGTTTGAAGCTTTCTTT. The encoded protein is CASSLKATFEAFF.

The chain is built from TRBV19 and TRBJ2-7; TRBD1 matches at 9 bases. The CDR3 has 12 amino acids. V lost 11 bases and J lost 3; bases outside the gene matches: 5. Per germline, CDR1 LNHDA and CDR2 SQIVND (reference sequence). The CDR3 is CAAGTGSYEQYF. CDR3 nucleotide sequence: TGTGCCGCCGGGACAGGGAGCTACGAGCAGTACTTC.

V gene TRBV15 combines with J gene TRBJ2-5; the match to TRBD2 covers 10 bases. V lost 3 bases to trimming and J lost 4 bases; unmatched junction nucleotides: 2. Germline loops: CDR1 LNHNV, CDR2 YYDKDF (reference sequence). The length of the CDR3 is 14 residues. CDR3 sequence reads: CATSRSGGGETQYF. The CDR3 nucleotides are TGTGCCACCAGCAGGAGCGGGGGGGGAGAGACCCAGTACTTC.

This rearrangement joins TRBV6-2 or TRBV6-3 to TRBJ2-7; 12 bases are shared with TRBD2. In germline, CDR1 is MNHEY, CDR2 SVGEGT. The CDR3 is made up of 16 amino acids. V lost 4 bases and J lost 7; bases outside the gene matches: 11. The CDR3 DNA sequence: TGTGCCAGCAGTTCCTCTAGCGGGGGGGTCCCGGAGGAGCAGTACTTC. Translated: CASSSSSGGVPEEQYF.

The rearrangement joins TRBV5-4 to TRBJ2-6; 8 bases agree with TRBD2. The length of the CDR3 is 18 residues. The germline V gene has CDR1 SGHNT and CDR2 YYREEE (reference sequence). With 0 bases clipped from V and 1 base from J, the junction kept 6 bases outside the gene matches. CDR3 residues: CASSLGGLATSGANVLTF. The CDR3 nucleotides are TGTGCCAGCAGCTTGGGCGGACTAGCAACTTCTGGGGCCAACGTCCTGACTTTC.

The chain joins TRBV6-5 to TRBJ2-3, with 14 bases lining up with TRBD2. This CDR3 has 19 amino acids. Germline V lookup: CDR1 MNHEY, CDR2 SVGAGI. Unmatched junction bases numbered 9, after V lost 0 bases and J lost 4 bases. CDR3 coding DNA: TGTGCCAGCAGTTACTCTTGGACTAGCGGGAGGAGAATCCCAGATACGCAGTATTTT. Translating it yields CASSYSWTSGRRIPDTQYF.

The rearrangement uses TRBV7-2 and TRBJ2-1, with TRBD2 identical over 10 bases. The V and J ends lost 5 bases and 2 bases, in that order; junction bases with no gene match: 6. The CDR3 spans 16 residues. Germline-derived CDR1 and CDR2 are SGHTA and FQGNSA. CDR3 DNA sequence: TGTGCCAGCAGCCCCTTAGCGGGGGGCCCCTACAATGAGCAGTTCTTC. This codes for CASSPLAGGPYNEQFF.

V is TRBV7-9 and J is TRBJ1-6; 8 bases line up with TRBD1. The CDR3 is 14 residues long. V shed 5 bases and J 7 bases; nucleotides not matched to a gene: 4. Germline assignment: CDR1 SEHNR and CDR2 FQNEAQ (reference sequence). CDR3 sequence: CASSQGTGNSPLHF. DNA of the CDR3: TGTGCCAGCAGCCAGGGGACAGGAAATTCACCCCTCCACTTT.

This CDR3 is CASSLRLAGGGSYNEQFF. As DNA, the CDR3 is TGTGCCAGCAGCCTTCGACTAGCGGGAGGGGGTTCCTACAATGAGCAGTTCTTC. V and J are TRBV7-2 and TRBJ2-1; 14 bases match TRBD2. The germline V gene has CDR1 SGHTA and CDR2 FQGNSA. This CDR3 contains 18 residues. The V gene end was trimmed by 5 bases and the J gene end by 1 base; junction bases not matched to a gene: 7.

This clonotype was seen a few times. The gene calls are TRBV12-3 or TRBV12-4 and TRBJ1-1, with D perhaps matching TRBD1 (5 bases). Trimming took 5 bases from V and 6 from J, leaving 16 bases between them. This CDR3 region has 14 residues. CDR3 bases: TGTGCCAGCAGTCCCCGGGCAGGGCTCGCTGAAGCTTTCTTT. Protein: CASSPRAGLAEAFF.

This clonotype was picked up a small number of times. The V and J genes are TRBV6-1 and TRBJ2-3, with 9 bases matching TRBD2. Looked up from germline, CDR1 is MNHNS and CDR2 is SASEGT. The CDR3 extends over 16 amino acids. After removal of 6 bases from V and 2 bases from J, the junction contained 9 bases not matched to a gene. The CDR3 protein is CASSRLLAGPTDTQYF. The CDR3 DNA reads as TGTGCCAGCAGCCGCTTGCTAGCGGGGCCCACAGATACGCAGTATTTT.

V gene TRBV19 combines with J gene TRBJ1-5, with TRBD1 matching 9 bases. The V gene's germline CDR1 is LNHDA and CDR2 SQIVND (reference sequence). Trimming at V came to 7 bases and at J to 3 bases, leaving 13 bases not matched to a gene. This CDR3 is built from 17 residues. The CDR3 spells CASKFNTGGISNQPQHF. The CDR3 region has the DNA TGTGCCAGTAAGTTCAATACAGGGGGCATATCCAATCAGCCCCAGCATTTT. The full variable domain, in which reference TRBV19 and TRBJ1-5 provide the parts outside the CDR3, is DGGITQSPKYLFRKEGQNVTLSCEQNLNHDAMYWYRQDPGQGLRLIYYSQIVNDFQKGDIAEGYSVSREKKESFPLTVTSAQKNPTAFYLCASKFNTGGISNQPQHFGDGTRLSIL.

In DNA, the CDR3 is TGTGCCAGCAGCAACCCCCTAAGGGGACAGGGGTCGTCCGAGCAGTACTTC. Residues: CASSNPLRGQGSSEQYF. The chain has TRBV7-2 and TRBJ2-7; 10 nucleotides match TRBD1. The CDR3 spans 17 residues. V gave up 5 bases and J gave up 6 bases; unmatched junction bases: 16. Germline V lookup: CDR1 SGHTA, CDR2 FQGNSA.

This clonotype was detected only a few times. The chain has TRBV27 and TRBJ1-6; no clear D gene. V was shortened by 5 bases and J by 1 base, with 15 bases between the two germline ends. This CDR3 contains 17 residues. Germline V lookup: CDR1 MNHEY, CDR2 SMNVEV (reference sequence). CDR3 coding DNA: TGTGCCAGCAGTCCCCTCCGGGGATCGTCCTATAATTCACCCCTCCACTTT. This sequence encodes CASSPLRGSSYNSPLHF.